This record looks at one T cell receptor (beta chain) sequence and its context. The data are from a study of T cell clones after liver transplantation. At the level of the study: In this trial, immunosuppression withdrawal was attempted within 2 years of liver transplant.

The V gene's germline CDR1 is SGDLS and CDR2 YYNGEE. Trimming pared 2 bases from V and 5 bases from J, leaving 11 bases between. CDR3 length: 13 amino acids. Assay used: immunoSEQ multiplex PCR; TCRdb lists only in-frame clones, some missing. Among tens of thousands of clones listed, 60% to 80% were seen once. This chain joins TRBV9 and TRBJ2-7, with D perhaps being TRBD1 or TRBD2 (5 bases each). The source material was CD4+ T cells from blood, sampled at the 22-month timepoint. The TCR sequence derives from a human patient who received a liver transplant. Some T cells may trace back to the graft donor. CDR3 residues: CASSVSGLDEQYF. The CDR3 DNA reads TGTGCCAGCAGCGTCTCGGGGCTGGACGAGCAGTACTTC.